A selection of T cell receptor beta chains follows, all from one sample in a study of OX40 agonist ivuxolimab in advanced cancers. Profiling relied on immunoSEQ multiplex PCR, and the TCRdb table lists in-frame clones only, not all of them. The sample records approximately 70,000 clones, roughly 88% being singletons. This material consisted of CD4+ or CD8+ T cells sorted from blood, taken in a trial of the OX40 agonist ivuxolimab. These TCRs come from an adult with an advanced solid tumor such as melanoma, head and neck, liver or kidney cancer. CDR3s include the opening cysteine and the closing phenylalanine or tryptophan. A D gene is named only where the DNA matches it firmly. Size is stated for part of the rows, as once, few or many counts, or as a class when the clone is expanded.

d_call: -
v_call: TRBV2
clone_size: -
j_call: TRBJ1-5
cdr3_aa: CASSETDSNQPQHF
cdr3_nt: TGTGCCAGCAGTGAAACGGATAGCAATCAGCCCCAGCATTTT

d_call: TRBD1
v_call: TRBV12-5
clone_size: -
j_call: TRBJ1-2
cdr3_aa: CASGLSTGTGLNYGYTF
cdr3_nt: TGTGCTAGTGGTTTGTCCACCGGGACAGGGCTTAACTATGGCTACACCTTC

d_call: TRBD1
v_call: TRBV29-1
clone_size: -
j_call: TRBJ2-7
cdr3_aa: CSVARQGRDYEQYF
cdr3_nt: TGCAGCGTTGCGAGACAGGGGAGAGACTACGAGCAGTACTTC

d_call: TRBD2
v_call: TRBV5-4
clone_size: -
j_call: TRBJ2-7
cdr3_aa: CASKRSEAGLNEQYF
cdr3_nt: TGTGCCAGCAAAAGGTCCGAAGCGGGACTTAACGAGCAGTACTTC

d_call: -
v_call: TRBV19
clone_size: -
j_call: TRBJ2-1
cdr3_aa: CASSIIAQQGLNEQFF
cdr3_nt: TGTGCCAGTAGTATAATTGCCCAGCAAGGACTTAATGAGCAGTTCTTC

d_call: TRBD2
v_call: TRBV7-8
clone_size: once
j_call: TRBJ2-7
cdr3_aa: CASSLELWGGEQYF
cdr3_nt: TGTGCCAGCAGCTTAGAGCTCTGGGGGGGCGAGCAGTACTTC

d_call: -
v_call: TRBV2
clone_size: -
j_call: TRBJ2-2
cdr3_aa: CASSVRSPQSTGELFF
cdr3_nt: TGTGCCAGCAGTGTTAGAAGTCCCCAGTCCACCGGGGAGCTGTTTTTT

d_call: TRBD1
v_call: TRBV5-8
clone_size: -
j_call: TRBJ2-7
cdr3_aa: CASSTGQSYEQYF
cdr3_nt: TGTGCCAGCAGCACGGGACAGAGCTACGAGCAGTACTTC

d_call: -
v_call: TRBV19
clone_size: -
j_call: TRBJ2-1
cdr3_aa: CASSTSRSVENEQFF
cdr3_nt: TGTGCCAGTAGTACCTCCCGGTCCGTAGAGAATGAGCAGTTCTTC

d_call: -
v_call: TRBV19
clone_size: -
j_call: TRBJ1-1
cdr3_aa: CASSAMLGHTEAFF
cdr3_nt: TGTGCCAGTAGTGCCATGTTGGGACACACTGAAGCTTTCTTT

d_call: TRBD1
v_call: TRBV29-1
clone_size: -
j_call: TRBJ1-1
cdr3_aa: CSTRQGRTEAFF
cdr3_nt: TGCAGCACCCGACAGGGGAGGACTGAAGCTTTCTTT

d_call: TRBD2
v_call: TRBV7-9
clone_size: -
j_call: TRBJ2-1
cdr3_aa: CASSASGSSYNEQFF
cdr3_nt: TGTGCCAGCAGCGCTAGCGGGAGCTCCTACAATGAGCAGTTCTTC

d_call: -
v_call: TRBV6-5
clone_size: -
j_call: TRBJ2-7
cdr3_aa: CASGNGNSYEQYF
cdr3_nt: TGTGCCAGCGGGAACGGGAACTCCTACGAGCAGTACTTC

d_call: -
v_call: TRBV28
clone_size: -
j_call: TRBJ1-5
cdr3_aa: CASSSPEGNQPQHF
cdr3_nt: TGTGCCAGCAGTTCTCCGGAGGGCAATCAGCCCCAGCATTTT

d_call: -
v_call: TRBV7-2
clone_size: once
j_call: TRBJ2-7
cdr3_aa: CASSLIGHLSYEQYF
cdr3_nt: TGTGCCAGCAGCTTAATCGGACACCTCTCCTACGAGCAGTACTTC

d_call: -
v_call: TRBV11-2
clone_size: -
j_call: TRBJ1-2
cdr3_aa: CASSRRDAYGYTF
cdr3_nt: TGTGCCAGCAGTCGCCGGGACGCTTATGGCTACACCTTC

d_call: -
v_call: TRBV6-5
clone_size: -
j_call: TRBJ1-1
cdr3_aa: CASSYYGRRMNTEAFF
cdr3_nt: TGTGCCAGCAGTTACTATGGGCGACGCATGAACACTGAAGCTTTCTTT

d_call: -
v_call: TRBV2
clone_size: -
j_call: TRBJ1-1
cdr3_aa: CASKKGGATEAFF
cdr3_nt: TGTGCCAGCAAGAAGGGGGGAGCCACTGAAGCTTTCTTT

d_call: -
v_call: TRBV10-1
clone_size: -
j_call: TRBJ1-2
cdr3_aa: CASSENLNYGYTF
cdr3_nt: TGCGCCAGCAGTGAGAACCTAAACTATGGCTACACCTTC